Each of the 8 T cell receptor delta chains below was sequenced from the same sample in a study of γδ T cells in repeated Plasmodium falciparum infection. Flow sorting of PBMC yielded separate Vgamma9/Vdelta2+ and Vdelta2-negative gammadelta T cell populations for bulk repertoire analysis. TCRdb re-called the multiplex PCR reads with CATT. The table includes under 60,000 delta-chain clones, 1.5% to 2% detected once. Sample: gamma-delta T cells from blood. The receptors originated from a pool of human donors (malaria-infected and uninfected, not separated).

This clone was seen a handful of times. The protein TCRdb lists belongs to a much larger clone and differs from this DNA's translation at residue 3, which points to a read error; the protein shown is made from the DNA. The chain has TRDV2 and TRDJ1, with TRDD3 matching 13 bases. From germline, CDR1 is GEAIGNYY and CDR2 EKD. The CDR3 has 14 amino acids. CDR3 nucleotides: TGTGCCCGTGACACTGGGGGATACGGGGGTAAACTCATCTTT. As protein: CARDTGGYGGKLIF.

In regard to this clone: This DNA's translation differs at residue 15 from TCRdb's protein, which comes from a much larger clone; a read error is likely, and the protein shown is translated from the DNA. The chain joins TRDV2 to TRDJ1; 13 bases are shared with TRDD3. The J gene is absent in TCRdb and was assigned here via DNA matching to germline. CDR1 GEAIGNYY and CDR2 EKD come from the germline V gene. The V and J ends lost 0 bases and 3 bases, in that order; junction bases with no gene match: 15. This CDR3 is built from 20 residues. For the CDR3, the DNA is TGTGCCTGTGACACCCTACATACCCATACTGGGGGATACGTCGCCGATAAACTCATCTTT. Translated: CACDTLHTHTGGYVADKLIF.

This clone was seen ten or more times. The chain employs TRDV1 and TRDJ1, with TRDD2 matching 9 bases. TCRdb gives no J gene; it was assigned here by matching the DNA to germline. V trimming: 5 bases; J trimming: 0 bases; junction bases outside the gene matches: 34. Germline CDR1 is TSWWSYY and CDR2 is QGS. This CDR3 contains 25 residues. The CDR3 reads CALGLLPTILGIERNSGDYTDKLIF. Here the CDR3 DNA reads TGTGCTCTTGGGCTCCTTCCTACCATACTGGGGATTGAGAGAAATTCGGGGGACTACACCGATAAACTCATCTTT.

This clone was detected only a few times. Within the sample, other DNA sequences also encode this same CDR3. The CDR3 is CALGELEVGDELIF. The CDR3 nucleotides are TGTGCTCTTGGGGAGCTTGAGGTGGGGGATGAACTCATATTT. There is no J gene call, but TRDV1 is given as the V gene; the D call of TRDD3 is as the table states it, not checked on the DNA. The V gene's germline CDR1 is TSWWSYY and CDR2 QGS. CDR3 length: 14 residues.

Regarding this clone: TCRdb assigns this DNA the protein of a much larger clone, which departs from its translation at residue 17; this likely reflects a read error, and the protein shown comes from translating the DNA. The rearrangement links TRDV2 to TRDJ1; TRDD3 matches at 9 bases. No J gene was available from TCRdb, and it was assigned here by a germline match of the DNA. CDR1 GEAIGNYY and CDR2 EKD come from the germline V gene. V gave up 0 bases and J gave up 8 bases; unmatched junction bases: 24. This CDR3 has 20 residues. The CDR3 bases are TGTGCCTGTGACACCGTTGGATACGGAAAGCAATCTGGGGGATCCTGGAAACTCATCTTT. As protein: CACDTVGYGKQSGGSWKLIF.

In this sample, this clone turned up a few times. This likely came from a read error, as a far larger clone is one base away. This sample also contains other DNA sequences that code for the same CDR3. V gene assignment gives TRDV2, but the J gene was left uncalled; TRDD3 reflects the table's D call only, with no check against the DNA. Germline V gene data show CDR1 as GEAIGNYY and CDR2 as EKD. The CDR3 is made up of 21 amino acids. The CDR3: CACVRLPEHKGDTGYTDKLIF. The CDR3, as DNA: TGTGCCTGTGTGAGGTTACCGGAACACAAGGGGGATACGGGGTACACCGATAAACTCATTTTT.

Sample share makes this clone medium-sized (0.01 to 0.1%). The same CDR3 also results from other DNA sequences found in this sample. The chain is built from TRDV3 and TRDJ1; 11 bases fit TRDD3. Trimming cost V 2 bases and J 8 bases; bases outside gene matches: 16. The CDR3 sequence is 16 residues long. Looked up from germline, CDR1 is TVYSNPD and CDR2 is GDNSRS (reference sequence). CDR3 region: CAFSYEYWGIMDKLIF. The CDR3 region has the DNA TGTGCCTTTTCCTACGAGTACTGGGGGATAATGGACAAACTCATCTTT.

This clone was observed many times. At the DNA level, this CDR3 is encoded by other sequences in the same sample as well. The gene calls are TRDV2 and TRDJ3, with 11 bases fitting TRDD3. Assignment of the J gene here rests on matching the DNA to germline, because TCRdb gives none. In germline, CDR1 is GEAIGNYY, CDR2 EKD. The CDR3 has 21 residues. V trimming: 0 bases; J trimming: 0 bases; junction bases outside the gene matches: 9. CDR3 sequence: CACDTLRTGGYRSWDTRQMFF. The CDR3 DNA reads as TGTGCCTGTGACACCCTCCGTACTGGGGGATATCGCTCCTGGGACACCCGACAGATGTTTTTC.